This T cell receptor (beta chain) comes out of a study of blood T cell repertoires in COVID-19. Profiled with immunoSEQ multiplex PCR; TCRdb holds only in-frame clones, not every one. The data hold around 250,000 clones, with approximately 85% observed a single time. This CDR3 region has 14 residues. V lost 1 base and J 2 bases, leaving 8 bases between the germline ends. Germline V gene sequence: CDR1 SGHVS, CDR2 FQNEAQ. This clonotype originated in a woman in her forties or fifties who had recovered from COVID-19. The gene calls are TRBV7-8 and TRBJ2-5; possible D gene TRBD2, 5 bases. Sequences were obtained from PBMCs or T cells enriched from blood (not recorded which). CDR3 DNA: TGTGCCAGCAGCTTAGGGGTAGCGCAAGAGACCCAGTACTTC. Amino acid sequence: CASSLGVAQETQYF.